The text below deals with one T cell receptor beta chain. No antigen is known for it. Trimming left V 2 bases short and J 1 base short, with 5 bases between. This CDR3 comprises 13 residues. From germline, CDR1 is SGHAT and CDR2 FQDESV (reference sequence). Deep-level running was used for the assay. In replicate PCRs of unsorted PBMC, approximately 280 ng DNA, some 30,000 T cell genomes, was used. The method was immunoSEQ multiplex PCR; TCRdb's version includes in-frame clones alone and lacks a portion of them. This table has around 530,000 clones, around 78% appearing once. The data stem from a study of shared clonotypes between healthy human individuals. General observations from the study: Sequencing depth was predicted to influence how clonotypes are shared among donors. A limitation of the genetic and exposure-history diversity represented arose from few donors.

The chain joins TRBV11-1 to TRBJ2-5; D is unclear. The sample was PBMCs. The clonotype originates from a woman between 35 and 50 years old in good health. Some clones in this sample may be carry-over from other donors' samples. CDR3 region: CASSLSSQETQYF. CDR3 DNA sequence: TGTGCCAGCAGCTTAAGCAGCCAAGAGACCCAGTACTTC.